The TCR beta chain described here comes from a study of shared clonotypes between healthy human individuals. It was at deep level that the assay was run. Clones were sequenced by immunoSEQ multiplex PCR, and TCRdb holds only the in-frame ones, with some missing. The repertoire holds under 650,000 clones, almost 97% seen once, with roughly 0.06% in the top ten. CDR3 length equals 14 residues. Germline V gene lookup returns CDR1 MNHNS and CDR2 SASEGT. V lost 8 bases to trimming and J lost 0 bases; unmatched junction nucleotides: 3. Study results and caveats: Represented diversity (both genetic and exposure-history) was limited by the small number of donors.

Comments on this clone: Its specificity is unknown.

The specimen sequenced was naive CD4+ T cells sorted from blood. Subset in this sample: CD45RA+ positively selected. The chain joins TRBV6-1 to TRBJ2-7; 11 nucleotides align to TRBD1. The sequence derives from a woman aged 25 to 39 in good health. CDR3 sequence reads: CASVGQGVSYEQYF. CDR3 nucleotides: TGTGCCAGCGTGGGACAGGGGGTCTCCTACGAGCAGTACTTC.